The present TCR beta chain was sequenced within a study of PD-L1 blockade in urothelial cancer. Assay used: immunoSEQ multiplex PCR; TCRdb lists only in-frame clones, some missing. The table lists tens of thousands of clones, more than 80% of them singletons. Time point of the sample: peripheral blood 6 weeks after treatment start. The source material was PBMCs, sampled around atezolizumab (anti-PD-L1) treatment. This TCR derives from a man aged 70-80 years with urothelial cancer.

As DNA, the CDR3 is TGTGCCAGCAGCCCTCCGAGCCCGGGGGAGCTGTTTTTT. As protein: CASSPPSPGELFF. The genes are TRBV12-1 and TRBJ2-2; the table names TRBD2, a call not compared with the DNA. TRBV12-1 is a recognized pseudogene. There are 13 residues in the CDR3.